This T cell receptor beta chain emerged from a study of T cell responses to AZD1222 COVID-19 vaccine. Of note for this clone: Its antigen is unidentified.

Whole-study findings and limits: Spike as a whole was targeted by vaccine-associated CD4 TCRs, dominant at 160-218 and 743-854.

Data came from immunoSEQ multiplex PCR; TCRdb stores just in-frame clones and leaves some out. Of over 150,000 clones in the sample, roughly 92% were seen once. The V gene lost 5 bases and the J gene lost 0 bases, with 11 bases spanning the gap. The CDR3 consists of 15 residues. Germline CDR1 is SEHNR and CDR2 is FQNEAQ (reference sequence). The rearrangement joins TRBV7-9 to TRBJ1-3; D remains unclear. The sequenced sample was peripheral blood, obtained 28 days after the second AZD1222 dose. This clonotype originated in an adult who received the AZD1222 COVID-19 vaccine. In nucleotides, the CDR3 is TGTGCCAGCAGCCCTACGCGCAGCTCTGGAAACACCATATATTTT. Its translation: CASSPTRSSGNTIYF.